The entry below describes one TCR beta chain. This clonotype was observed many times. This clone's antigen is unknown. The sample holds no much larger clone one base away, and base qualities are not on file. Library creation used PCR. The listed sequencing device is Illumina HiSeq 2500. Molecular barcoding was employed in the preparation of TCR libraries, with unique molecular identifiers being used to normalize TCRbeta repertoire quantification. TCRdb handled the public reads itself, with Q25 trimming in fastp and clone calling in MiXCR, and kept productive beta chains. For every CDR3 protein sequence, its rows merge into one entry that carries the most common genes and DNA. In this sample the table shows under 850,000 distinct CDR3 sequences, roughly 13% of which occur a single time. The top ten clonotypes cover 0.79% of the sample. From cysteine to phenylalanine, the CDR3 is 14 amino acids long. The only DNA kept is the CDR3, 42 bases in frame from the first base. V and J lose 5 bases and 4 bases, and a span of 14 bases separates them.

The sample's treatment or condition, from its label and the paper: allogeneic hematopoietic cell transplantation with graft depleted of TCRalphabeta T cells and CD19 B cells. TCRalphabeta/CD19-depleted allogeneic hematopoietic cell grafts were given to the transplant recipients, all of whom were children. This sample stems from a study of T-cell reconstitution after alpha-beta-depleted transplantation in children (dated by TCRdb to about 2016). For the wider study: Using TCR repertoire profiling, the study followed T-cell immune reconstitution in a quantitative way in children after TCRalphabeta/CD19-depleted allogeneic hematopoietic cell transplantation.

The investigation overall reported the following: About two months after transplant, the apparently early recovery of alphabetaT-cell counts reportedly depended on just several hundred clones that had expanded rapidly and came from non-depleted graft cells. Over subsequent months, a decline in hyperexpanded clone frequencies was noted, and after one year, T-cell counts and TCRbeta diversity were mostly ascribed to newly produced T cells. The high TCRbeta diversity at day 60 in some patients was ascribed to recipient T cells and intrathymic progenitors that had survived conditioning.

The receptor chain draws on TRBV12-3 or TRBV12-4 and TRBJ1-2, and perhaps TRBD1 as D gene, on 5 matching bases. This specimen was PBMCs, taken before TCRalphabeta/CD19-depleted stem cell transplant. This clonotype was obtained from a girl aged 2 to 9 with congenital amegakaryocytic thrombocytopenia, due to receive a stem cell transplant. Read as DNA, the sequence is TGTGCCAGCAGTCCCTCGGGACGGCGCTATGGCTACACCTTC. It is translated as CASSPSGRRYGYTF.